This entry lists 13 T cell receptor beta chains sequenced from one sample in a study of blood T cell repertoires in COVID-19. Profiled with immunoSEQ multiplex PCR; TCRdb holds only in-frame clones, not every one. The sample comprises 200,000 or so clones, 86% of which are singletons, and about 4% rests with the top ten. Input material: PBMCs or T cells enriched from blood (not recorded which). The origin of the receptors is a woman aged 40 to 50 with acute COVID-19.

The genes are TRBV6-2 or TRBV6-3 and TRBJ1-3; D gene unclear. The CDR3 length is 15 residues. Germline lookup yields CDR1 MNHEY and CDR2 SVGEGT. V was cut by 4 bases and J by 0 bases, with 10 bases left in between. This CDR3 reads CASSSEESSGNTIYF. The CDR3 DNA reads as TGTGCCAGCAGTTCGGAGGAGAGCTCTGGAAACACCATATATTTT.

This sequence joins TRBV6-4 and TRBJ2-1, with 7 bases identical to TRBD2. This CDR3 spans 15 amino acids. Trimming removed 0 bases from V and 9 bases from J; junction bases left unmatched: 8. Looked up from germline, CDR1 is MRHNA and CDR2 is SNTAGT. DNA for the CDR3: TGTGCCAGCAGTGACTCATGGGAGGGTTTCGGTGAGCAGTTCTTC. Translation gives CASSDSWEGFGEQFF.

CDR3 residues: CASSESLGGGTQYF. CDR3 DNA: TGTGCCAGCAGTGAATCATTGGGGGGAGGTACGCAGTATTTT. V and J are TRBV6-1 and TRBJ2-3, with D possibly TRBD2 on 6 matching bases. Trimming removed 2 bases at V and 8 bases at J, with 14 bases between. This CDR3 has 14 amino acids. Per the germline V gene, CDR1 is MNHNS and CDR2 is SASEGT.

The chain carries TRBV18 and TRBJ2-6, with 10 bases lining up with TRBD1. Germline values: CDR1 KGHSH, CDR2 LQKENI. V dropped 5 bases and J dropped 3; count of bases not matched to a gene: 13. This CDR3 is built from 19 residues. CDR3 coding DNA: TGTGCCAGCTCATCGAACCGGGACAGGGGCTTGGTTGGGGCCAACGTCCTGACTTTC. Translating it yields CASSSNRDRGLVGANVLTF.

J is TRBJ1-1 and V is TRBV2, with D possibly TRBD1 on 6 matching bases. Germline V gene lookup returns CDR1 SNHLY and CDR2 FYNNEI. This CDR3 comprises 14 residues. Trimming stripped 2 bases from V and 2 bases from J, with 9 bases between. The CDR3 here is CASSERTANTEAFF. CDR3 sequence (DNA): TGTGCCAGCAGTGAACGGACAGCTAACACTGAAGCTTTCTTT.

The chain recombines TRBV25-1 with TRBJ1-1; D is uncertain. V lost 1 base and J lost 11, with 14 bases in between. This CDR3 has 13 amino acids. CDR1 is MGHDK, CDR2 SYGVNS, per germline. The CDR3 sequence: CASSEFSPAGAFF. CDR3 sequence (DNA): TGTGCCAGCAGTGAATTTTCCCCGGCGGGGGCTTTCTTT.

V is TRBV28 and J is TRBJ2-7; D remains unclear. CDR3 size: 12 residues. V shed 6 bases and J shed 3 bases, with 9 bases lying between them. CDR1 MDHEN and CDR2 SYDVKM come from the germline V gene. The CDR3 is CASRGNSYEQYF. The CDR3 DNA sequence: TGTGCCAGCAGAGGTAACAGCTACGAGCAGTACTTC.

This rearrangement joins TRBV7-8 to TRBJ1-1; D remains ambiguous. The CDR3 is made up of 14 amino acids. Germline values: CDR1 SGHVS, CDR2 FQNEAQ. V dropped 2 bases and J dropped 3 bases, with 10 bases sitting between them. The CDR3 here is CASSLMGDYTEAFF. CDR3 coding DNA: TGTGCCAGCAGCTTAATGGGCGATTACACTGAAGCTTTCTTT.

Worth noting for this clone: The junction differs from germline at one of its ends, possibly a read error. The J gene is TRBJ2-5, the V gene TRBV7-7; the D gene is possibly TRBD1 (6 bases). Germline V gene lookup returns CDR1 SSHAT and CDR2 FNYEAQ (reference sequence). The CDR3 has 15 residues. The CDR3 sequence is CASSRVGGQTETQYF. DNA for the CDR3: TGTGCTAGCAGCCGAGTCGGCGGACAGACGGAGACCCAGTACTTC. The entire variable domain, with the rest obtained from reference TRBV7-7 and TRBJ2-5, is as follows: GAGVSQSPRYKVTKRGQDVTLRCDPISSHATLYWYQQALGQGPEFLTYFNYEAQPDKSGLPSDRFSAERPEGSISTLTIQRTEQRDSAMYRCASSRVGGQTETQYFGPGTRLLVL.

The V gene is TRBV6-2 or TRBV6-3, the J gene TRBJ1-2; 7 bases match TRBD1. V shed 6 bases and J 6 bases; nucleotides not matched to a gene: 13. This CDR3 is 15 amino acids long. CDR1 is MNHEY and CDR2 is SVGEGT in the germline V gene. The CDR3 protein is CASSNYSTGFDGYTF. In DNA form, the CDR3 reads TGTGCCAGCAGCAATTACTCGACAGGGTTTGATGGCTACACCTTC.

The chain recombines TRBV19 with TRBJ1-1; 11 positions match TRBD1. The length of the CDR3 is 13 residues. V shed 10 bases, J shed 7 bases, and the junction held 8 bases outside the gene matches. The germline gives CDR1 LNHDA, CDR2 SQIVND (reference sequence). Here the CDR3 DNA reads TGTGCCACAACAGGACAGGGGGCAATTGAAGCTTTCTTT. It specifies CATTGQGAIEAFF.

CDR3 in DNA: TGTGCCAGCAGTACCGGAGGTCTAGCTGAAGCTTTCTTT. Residues: CASSTGGLAEAFF. V and J are TRBV7-9 and TRBJ1-1; D is uncertain. With 6 bases removed from V and 6 bases from J, the gap between germline ends came to 14 bases. CDR1 is SEHNR and CDR2 is FQNEAQ in the germline V gene (reference sequence). This CDR3 contains 13 residues.

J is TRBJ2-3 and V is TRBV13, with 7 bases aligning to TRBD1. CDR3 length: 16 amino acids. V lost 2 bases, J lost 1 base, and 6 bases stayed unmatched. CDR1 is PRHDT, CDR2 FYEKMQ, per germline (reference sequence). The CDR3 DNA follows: TGTGCCAGCAGCTTAAAGGGGGCCATAGGCACAGATACGCAGTATTTT. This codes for CASSLKGAIGTDTQYF.